The present T cell receptor beta chain was sequenced within a study of blood T cell repertoires in COVID-19. Whole-study context: COVID-19 samples, acute and convalescent, were from the United States, Italy and Spain.

TCRdb's table, derived via immunoSEQ multiplex PCR, lists solely in-frame clones and lacks some. Of about 44,000 clones detected, around nine tenths appear once; the ten largest clones hold 0.3% to 0.4%. This clone turned up a few times. The V and J ends lost 1 base and 3 bases respectively, with 11 bases between them. The germline V gene has CDR1 SGHTA and CDR2 FQGTGA. The CDR3 has 15 amino acids. V and J are TRBV7-3 and TRBJ2-3; D may be TRBD1 (5 bases). The sequence derives from a man aged 50 or older with COVID-19, enrolled during active disease. The sequencing sample was made of peripheral blood. The CDR3 DNA sequence: TGTGCCAGCAGCTTAAATGGGGCTGGGACAGATACGCAGTATTTT. Its protein product is CASSLNGAGTDTQYF.